The 28 T cell receptor beta chains presented below share a single source sample, sequenced in a study of human T cells and chemical hapten exposure. Noted time point: pre-sensitization, week 0. Treatment given: therapeutic diphenylcyclopropenone sensitization with weekly scalp DPC. TCRdb independently ran MiXCR on the RACE reads; one entry per CDR3 protein. The table has 350,000 to 450,000 distinct CDR3 sequences, more than 4.5% seen once. This specimen consisted of whole blood, obtained in connection with sensitization to the hapten diphenylcyclopropenone (DPC). All receptors come from a woman between 45 and 60 years old with alopecia areata. Some clones in this sample may be carry-over from other donors' samples.

This clonotype was recorded many times. This chain connects TRBV11-2 to TRBJ2-1; 7 bases align to TRBD2. Trimming cost V 1 base and J 7 bases; bases outside gene matches: 4. The CDR3 sequence is 14 residues long. Germline V gene sequence: CDR1 SGHAT, CDR2 FQNNGV. The CDR3 DNA reads as TGTGCCAGCAGCTTAGCGGGGGGTCTGAATGAGCAGTTCTTC. It codes for CASSLAGGLNEQFF.

This clonotype was detected ten times or more. CDR3 loop: CASSQPTRRETQYF. The CDR3 DNA follows: TGCGCCAGCAGCCAACCCACCAGACGGGAGACCCAGTACTTC. V and J are TRBV4-1 and TRBJ2-5; D call uncertain. The ends were cut back, 2 bases at V and 5 bases at J, with 12 bases in the middle. The CDR3 length is 14 residues. Germline loops: CDR1 MGHRA, CDR2 YSYEKL.

This clonotype was counted a few times. This sequence joins TRBV5-1 and TRBJ2-3; 9 nucleotides line up with TRBD2. Germline V lookup: CDR1 SGHRS, CDR2 YFSETQ. V lost 4 bases, J lost 9 bases, and 18 bases stayed unmatched. The CDR3 length is 17 residues. The CDR3 sequence: CASSLSQAGGGKETQYF. The DNA for the CDR3 is TGCGCCAGCAGCCTAAGCCAAGCGGGGGGCGGGAAGGAGACGCAGTATTTT.

This clonotype has a count of ten or more. The chain is built from TRBV29-1 and TRBJ2-3; D gene uncertain. The V end lost 7 bases, the J end lost 6 bases, and 8 bases lay between the germline ends. There are 10 residues in the CDR3. CDR1 and CDR2 (germline): SQVTM, ANQGSEA. The CDR3 region has the DNA TGCAGCGCCCAGTCGGATACGCAGTATTTT. The encoded protein is CSAQSDTQYF.

The rearrangement uses TRBV6-2 or TRBV6-3 and TRBJ2-7; 9 positions match TRBD1. The V gene's germline CDR1 is MNHEY and CDR2 SVGEGT. V trimming: 7 bases; J trimming: 5 bases; junction bases outside the gene matches: 12. The CDR3 spans 15 residues. The CDR3 sequence: CASTPTGTGYHEQYF. DNA of the CDR3: TGTGCCAGCACCCCTACCGGGACAGGGTACCACGAGCAGTACTTC.

This clonotype has a handful of counts. J is TRBJ1-2 and V is TRBV5-1; 8 nucleotides match TRBD1. Germline V gene sequence: CDR1 SGHRS, CDR2 YFSETQ. The CDR3 runs 15 residues. Germline trimming cut 2 bases from V and 2 bases from J; bases unmatched to any gene: 5. CDR3 nucleotides: TGCGCCAGCAGCTTTGGGGACAGGTCGAACTATGGCTACACCTTC. Translation gives CASSFGDRSNYGYTF.

The sample holds many counts of this clonotype. The chain combines TRBV20-1 with TRBJ2-3; D is unclear. The CDR3 covers 14 residues. CDR1 is DFQATT, CDR2 SNEGSKA, per germline (reference sequence). V lost 5 bases and J lost 0, with 12 bases in between. CDR3 loop: CSASGPRSTDTQYF. The CDR3 bases are TGCAGTGCTTCCGGGCCGCGAAGCACAGATACGCAGTATTTT.

This clonotype was seen at least ten times. The chain links TRBV28 to TRBJ1-6; D remains unclear. Deletions cut 5 bases from V and 4 bases from J, with 21 bases between. From germline, CDR1 is MDHEN and CDR2 SYDVKM. CDR3 size: 18 residues. The CDR3 DNA follows: TGTGCCAGCAGTACCCTCGATGACCGTGGAGTTTATAATTCACCCCTCCACTTT. Its translation is CASSTLDDRGVYNSPLHF.

The chain combines TRBV5-1 with TRBJ2-7; TRBD1 matches at 7 bases. The V gene end was trimmed by 3 bases and the J gene end by 12 bases; junction bases not matched to a gene: 15. Germline V gives CDR1 SGHRS, CDR2 YFSETQ. This CDR3 has 14 amino acids. Written as DNA, the CDR3 is TGCGCCAGCAGCTCGATGACAGGGCTAGCCCCCCCGTACTTC. Translation: CASSSMTGLAPPYF.

In its sample, this clonotype was seen many times. This sequence joins TRBV12-3 or TRBV12-4 and TRBJ2-7; 7 positions agree with TRBD1. V shed 6 bases, J shed 0 bases, and the junction held 5 bases outside the gene matches. This CDR3 region has 14 residues. Written as DNA, the CDR3 is TGTGCCAGCAGCTTGGGACAGCTCTCCTACGAGCAGTACTTC. Translating gives CASSLGQLSYEQYF.

This clonotype has a count of ten or more. J is TRBJ2-7 and V is TRBV4-3, with TRBD2 as a possible D gene (5 bases). This CDR3 comprises 14 residues. Trimming removed 4 bases at V and 3 bases at J, with 13 bases between. Per germline, CDR1 LGHNA and CDR2 YSLEER. The CDR3 DNA reads TGCGCCAGCAGCCGCGGAATACTAGACTACGAGCAGTACTTC. Its protein product is CASSRGILDYEQYF.

The gene calls are TRBV7-2 and TRBJ1-2; 8 positions agree with TRBD1. The CDR3 length is 14 residues. V was pared by 5 bases and J by 8 bases, with 10 bases of the junction left unmatched. From germline, CDR1 is SGHTA and CDR2 FQGNSA. CDR3 region: CASSLGADRVGYTF. CDR3 sequence (DNA): TGTGCCAGCAGCCTAGGGGCGGACAGGGTAGGCTACACCTTC.

The chain employs TRBV7-9 and TRBJ1-1; tentative D call: TRBD1 (6 bases). CDR3 length: 12 residues. Germline CDR1 SEHNR, CDR2 FQNEAQ (reference sequence). Deletions cut 5 bases from V and 10 bases from J, with 14 bases between. CDR3 nucleotides: TGTGCCAGCAGCCCGGGGGGCGGGGGAGCTTTCTTT. This translates into CASSPGGGGAFF.

This clonotype was picked up many times. The chain uses TRBV7-9 and TRBJ2-7, with 11 bases lining up with TRBD2. J gave up 5 bases and V 6 bases, and 6 bases lay outside the gene matches. This CDR3 has 14 residues. Germline V gene lookup returns CDR1 SEHNR and CDR2 FQNEAQ (reference sequence). CDR3 in amino acids: CASSSSGRNDEQYF. DNA of the CDR3: TGTGCCAGCAGTTCTAGCGGGAGGAACGACGAGCAGTACTTC.

Note on this clonotype: A clone one base away is much larger, so this may be a read error. The CDR3, as DNA: TGTGCCAGCAGTGGGAAGGTCCGGGAGCAGTACTTC. Its translation is CASSGKVREQYF. This chain joins TRBV27 and TRBJ2-7; D gene unclear. Germline V gene sequence: CDR1 MNHEY, CDR2 SMNVEV (reference sequence). V lost 5 bases, J lost 7 bases, and 12 bases lay in between. The CDR3 has 12 amino acids.

The chain is built from TRBV20-1 and TRBJ1-5, with 9 bases aligning to TRBD1. The germline V gene encodes CDR1 DFQATT and CDR2 SNEGSKA (reference sequence). V gave up 3 bases and J gave up 2 bases; unmatched junction bases: 2. CDR3 length equals 14 residues. The CDR3 nucleotides read TGCAGTGCTAGCCGGGACAGGGGCAATCAGCCCCAGCATTTT. Protein product: CSASRDRGNQPQHF.

This clonotype was seen ten or more times. The chain links TRBV7-6 to TRBJ1-2, with 9 bases identical to TRBD1. Germline loops: CDR1 SGHVS, CDR2 FNYEAQ. CDR3 length: 16 residues. The V gene end was trimmed by 0 bases and the J gene end by 6 bases; junction bases not matched to a gene: 8. The DNA for the CDR3 is TGTGCCAGCAGCTTAGCGGTCGGGGGACAGGGTAATGGCTACACCTTC. Translation: CASSLAVGGQGNGYTF.

This clonotype has a handful of counts. The V gene is TRBV7-9, the J gene TRBJ2-3; 9 positions match TRBD1. The V gene end was trimmed by 5 bases and the J gene end by 1 base; junction bases not matched to a gene: 10. Germline CDR1 reads SEHNR; CDR2 reads FQNEAQ (reference sequence). This CDR3 contains 17 residues. CDR3 protein: CASSQLTGGPRTDTQYF. The CDR3 region has the DNA TGTGCCAGCAGCCAACTAACAGGGGGCCCCCGCACAGATACGCAGTATTTT. Complete variable domain (other parts from reference TRBV7-9 and TRBJ2-3): DTGVSQNPRHKITKRGQNVTFRCDPISEHNRLYWYRQTLGQGPEFLTYFQNEAQLEKSRLLSDRFSAERPKGSFSTLEIQRTEQGDSAMYLCASSQLTGGPRTDTQYFGPGTRLTVL.

V is TRBV2 and J is TRBJ1-5; D is possibly TRBD1 (5 bases). V lost 7 bases to trimming and J lost 8 bases, with 12 bases between them. The CDR3 runs 12 residues. CDR1 is SNHLY, CDR2 FYNNEI, per germline. As DNA, the CDR3 is TGTGCCAGCAAACTGGGGGGAGAGCCCCAGCATTTT. Translation: CASKLGGEPQHF.

The chain couples TRBV20-1 to TRBJ1-4; TRBD1 matches at 7 bases. The junction had 10 bases not matched to a gene; V was cut back by 5 bases and J by 4 bases. CDR3 length equals 15 residues. Germline CDR1 is DFQATT and CDR2 is SNEGSKA (reference sequence). The CDR3 loop is CSAEIPGQLNEKLFF. In DNA, the CDR3 is TGCAGTGCTGAAATCCCGGGACAGCTTAATGAAAAACTGTTTTTT.

This chain uses TRBV2 with TRBJ2-1; 15 nucleotides line up with TRBD2. V was pared by 7 bases and J by 9 bases, with 13 bases of the junction left unmatched. The CDR3 sequence is 17 residues long. Germline V gene sequence: CDR1 SNHLY, CDR2 FYNNEI. DNA of the CDR3: TGTGCCAGCACCCTATTAGGGACTAGCGGGAGGAGCGGTGAGCAGTTCTTC. Its translation: CASTLLGTSGRSGEQFF.

V is TRBV20-1 and J is TRBJ2-7; 15 bases line up with TRBD2. V shed 5 bases, J shed 0 bases, and the junction held 5 bases outside the gene matches. The CDR3 runs to 16 residues. In germline, CDR1 is DFQATT, CDR2 SNEGSKA (reference sequence). CDR3 residues: CSAPGLAGGSSYEQYF. CDR3 DNA sequence: TGCAGTGCTCCGGGACTAGCGGGAGGTAGCTCCTACGAGCAGTACTTC.

This clonotype was detected many times. The V and J genes are TRBV7-2 and TRBJ1-5; no firm D call. Germline V gene sequence: CDR1 SGHTA, CDR2 FQGNSA. This CDR3 region has 15 residues. V shed 7 bases and J shed 1 base, with 14 bases lying between them. CDR3 in amino acids: CASTHGVGSNQPQHF. CDR3 coding DNA: TGTGCCAGCACTCACGGGGTAGGGAGCAATCAGCCCCAGCATTTT.

This clonotype was picked up a small number of times. This sequence joins TRBV5-4 and TRBJ1-1; D is undetermined. In germline, CDR1 is SGHNT, CDR2 YYREEE (reference sequence). The CDR3 has 13 residues. The V end was cut by 3 bases, the J end by 7 bases, with 13 bases between. The CDR3 loop is CASSSPDSDEAFF. CDR3 DNA: TGTGCCAGCAGCTCCCCTGATTCGGATGAAGCTTTCTTT.

This clonotype appeared a few times. The rearrangement uses TRBV12-3 or TRBV12-4 and TRBJ1-5, with unresolved D. CDR3 size: 14 residues. The V and J ends lost 3 bases and 11 bases respectively, with 17 bases between them. CDR3 nucleotide sequence: TGTGCCAGCAGTTTCTCTGGTGGGTTATCAGCCCAGCATTTT. Its protein product is CASSFSGGLSAQHF.

This clonotype has just a few counts. This chain joins TRBV6-1 and TRBJ1-1, with D perhaps TRBD1 (6 bases). Germline V lookup: CDR1 MNHNS, CDR2 SASEGT. The CDR3 spans 14 residues. V was trimmed by 5 bases and J by 0 bases, leaving 10 bases between them. The CDR3 protein is CASSKGGMNTEAFF. The CDR3 nucleotides are TGTGCCAGCAGTAAAGGGGGTATGAACACTGAAGCTTTCTTT.

This clonotype was counted between two and nine times. The rearrangement uses TRBV27 and TRBJ2-1; 9 bases are a match to TRBD1. From germline, CDR1 is MNHEY and CDR2 SMNVEV (reference sequence). The CDR3 spans 17 residues. V shed 5 bases and J 3 bases; nucleotides not matched to a gene: 11. The CDR3 loop is CASSPPWGTGSYNEQFF. The CDR3 nucleotides read TGTGCCAGCAGTCCGCCTTGGGGGACAGGGAGCTACAATGAGCAGTTCTTC.

This clonotype was seen only a few times. This chain links TRBV28 with TRBJ2-5; 13 bases agree with TRBD2. The CDR3 extends over 15 amino acids. V lost 5 bases, J lost 4 bases, and 4 bases stayed unmatched. Germline V gene sequence: CDR1 MDHEN, CDR2 SYDVKM. The CDR3 reads CASSPRLAGGETQYF. The CDR3 coding sequence is TGTGCCAGCAGTCCTCGACTAGCGGGAGGAGAGACCCAGTACTTC.